Shown below are 26 T cell receptor beta chains from a single sample sequenced in a study of glioma-infiltrating T cells after dendritic cell vaccination. The protocol was immunoSEQ multiplex PCR, while the TCRdb copy is restricted to in-frame clones and leaves out a portion. Of some 70,000 clones listed, around 86% are singletons. The sequences come from blood, collected before dendritic cell vaccination. The receptors shown here come from a human donor with glioblastoma.

This rearrangement joins TRBV4-3 to TRBJ1-1; no definite D call. CDR3 length: 14 residues. V lost 1 base and J 5 bases, leaving 11 bases between the germline ends. Germline-derived CDR1 and CDR2 are LGHNA and YSLEER. The CDR3 region is CASSQAGIGTEAFF. DNA of the CDR3: TGCGCCAGCAGCCAAGCCGGGATCGGAACTGAAGCTTTCTTT.

This clone was counted at least ten times. This chain connects TRBV7-3 to TRBJ1-2; 12 bases are shared with TRBD1. Germline V gene lookup returns CDR1 SGHTA and CDR2 FQGTGA. V lost 0 bases and J lost 6; bases outside the gene matches: 20. This CDR3 is 21 amino acids long. CDR3 loop: CASSLTMGRGTGGARGDGYTF. The CDR3 region has the DNA TGTGCCAGCAGCTTAACGATGGGCCGGGGGACAGGGGGCGCGAGGGGGGATGGCTACACCTTC.

The V gene is TRBV15, the J gene TRBJ1-2; the D gene is possibly TRBD1 (6 bases). This CDR3 spans 19 amino acids. The germline V and J ends were trimmed by 5 bases and 8 bases, with 33 bases remaining between them. Germline CDR1 is LNHNV and CDR2 is YYDKDF (reference sequence). CDR3 DNA: TGTGCCACCAGCGGCAAGGGGATTGGGGGCGCGGATATTCTAGGAGGCTACACCTTC. Protein product: CATSGKGIGGADILGGYTF. The complete variable domain, with remaining parts taken from reference TRBV15 and TRBJ1-2, reads DAMVIQNPRYQVTQFGKPVTLSCSQTLNHNVMYWYQQKSSQAPKLLFHYYDKDFNNEADTPDNFQSRRPNTSFCFLDIRSPGLGDTAMYLCATSGKGIGGADILGGYTFGSGTRLTVV.

This clone is deemed medium-sized. This chain joins TRBV2 and TRBJ1-2; no reliable D call. From germline, CDR1 is SNHLY and CDR2 FYNNEI. V lost 4 bases and J lost 1, with 13 bases in between. There are 15 residues in the CDR3. CDR3 protein: CASSGLIQLNYGYTF. The CDR3 coding sequence is TGTGCCAGCAGTGGTCTCATACAGCTTAACTATGGCTACACCTTC. Drawing the rest from reference TRBV2 and TRBJ1-2, the complete variable domain is EPEVTQTPSHQVTQMGQEVILRCVPISNHLYFYWYRQILGQKVEFLVSFYNNEISEKSEIFDDQFSVERPDGSNFTLKIRSTKLEDSAMYFCASSGLIQLNYGYTFGSGTRLTVV.

The chain couples TRBV5-4 to TRBJ1-2; the D gene is possibly TRBD1 (5 bases). This CDR3 has 15 residues. CDR1 is SGHNT, CDR2 YYREEE, per germline (reference sequence). The ends were cut back, 0 bases at V and 6 bases at J, with 15 bases in the middle. As DNA, the CDR3 is TGTGCCAGCAGCTTGGTTGCCGCGGGACTTAATGGCTACACCTTC. Amino acid sequence: CASSLVAAGLNGYTF.

The CDR3 DNA reads as TGTGCCAGCAGCCTTGGACAGGGGTGGGGTGAGCAGTTCTTC. Protein sequence: CASSLGQGWGEQFF. The chain carries TRBV14 and TRBJ2-1, with TRBD1 identical over 9 bases. The V segment lost 4 bases and the J segment 9 bases; nucleotides outside the gene matches: 7. The CDR3 runs to 14 residues. Germline V lookup: CDR1 SGHDN, CDR2 FVKESK.

The V and J genes are TRBV4-3 and TRBJ1-1; D may be TRBD1 (6 bases). Trimming shortened V by 0 bases and J by 6 bases, and 11 bases separated the two germline ends. Germline CDR1 reads LGHNA; CDR2 reads YSLEER. CDR3 size: 14 residues. The CDR3 DNA sequence: TGCGCCAGCAGCCAAGATTGGACAGCCGCTGAAGCTTTCTTT. This gives the protein CASSQDWTAAEAFF.

V and J are TRBV10-3 and TRBJ2-2, with 7 bases matching TRBD1. The germline V gene encodes CDR1 ENHRY and CDR2 SYGVKD. The CDR3 spans 15 residues. Trimming cost V 2 bases and J 0 bases; bases outside gene matches: 0. The CDR3 nucleotides read TGTGCCATCAGTGAGCAGGGGGCGAACACCGGGGAGCTGTTTTTT. Its translation is CAISEQGANTGELFF.

The CDR3 sequence is CASSDLSGGINTGELFF. In DNA, the CDR3 is TGTGCCAGCAGTGATTTGAGCGGGGGAATAAACACCGGGGAGCTGTTTTTT. This rearrangement joins TRBV27 to TRBJ2-2; 8 nucleotides agree with TRBD2. V gave up 5 bases and J gave up 2 bases; unmatched junction bases: 10. CDR3 size: 17 residues. Germline assignment: CDR1 MNHEY and CDR2 SMNVEV (reference sequence).

To note about this clone: Compared with germline, one end of the junction differs, possibly owing to a read error. As DNA, the CDR3 is TGCAGCGTTGATACGGGGGGGACCTTT. Translated, it gives CSVDTGGTF. The V call is TRBV29-1, the J call TRBJ1-1; D possibly corresponds to TRBD1 (5 bases). The CDR3 spans 9 residues. Per germline, CDR1 SQVTM and CDR2 ANQGSEA.

CDR3 protein: CASSSQGENTEAFF. The CDR3 DNA is TGTGCCAGCAGCTCACAGGGGGAGAACACTGAAGCTTTCTTT. The chain employs TRBV5-4 and TRBJ1-1; 8 nucleotides line up with TRBD1. CDR3 length equals 14 residues. V lost 3 bases and J lost 1; bases outside the gene matches: 2. Germline V gene sequence: CDR1 SGHNT, CDR2 YYREEE (reference sequence). Based on the CDR3 plus reference TRBV5-4 and TRBJ1-1, the full variable domain is ETGVTQSPTHLIKTRGQQVTLRCSSQSGHNTVSWYQQALGQGPQFIFQYYREEENGRGNFPPRFSGLQFPNYSSELNVNALELDDSALYLCASSSQGENTEAFFGQGTRLTVV.

The chain combines TRBV11-1 with TRBJ1-2; D is possibly TRBD1 (6 bases). Germline loops: CDR1 SGHAT, CDR2 FQDESV (reference sequence). V lost 2 bases to trimming and J lost 0 bases, with 13 bases between them. This CDR3 region has 16 residues. This CDR3 is CASSLSGTTTNYGYTF. The CDR3 DNA reads as TGTGCCAGCAGCTTAAGTGGGACAACTACTAACTATGGCTACACCTTC.

V usage is TRBV6-1 and J usage is TRBJ2-5; 7 bases are a match to TRBD1. The trim removed 1 base at V and 5 bases at J, leaving 7 bases unmatched. The germline V gene has CDR1 MNHNS and CDR2 SASEGT. CDR3 length: 15 residues. CDR3 DNA: TGTGCCAGCAGTGAAGGACAGGGAATTTGGGAGACCCAGTACTTC. It translates to CASSEGQGIWETQYF.

The chain recombines TRBV5-6 with TRBJ1-2, with D possibly TRBD1 on 6 matching bases. V was shortened by 0 bases and J by 0 bases, with 6 bases between the two germline ends. The CDR3 is 14 amino acids. From germline, CDR1 is SGHDT and CDR2 YYEEEE. Here the CDR3 reads CASSLGTANYGYTF. DNA for the CDR3: TGTGCCAGCAGCTTGGGGACAGCTAACTATGGCTACACCTTC.

CDR3 DNA sequence: TGCGCCAGCAGCTTGGCCTACGATGGCCAAGGGGAAGGCTACACCTTC. Residues: CASSLAYDGQGEGYTF. This chain connects TRBV5-1 to TRBJ1-2; maybe TRBD1 (5 bases). This CDR3 region has 16 residues. Germline CDR1 SGHRS, CDR2 YFSETQ. Trimming shortened V by 0 bases and J by 8 bases, and 20 bases separated the two germline ends.

This clone was detected once. This rearrangement joins TRBV7-2 to TRBJ2-2, with TRBD1 matching over 11 bases. The germline V gene has CDR1 SGHTA and CDR2 FQGNSA. The V gene end was trimmed by 5 bases and the J gene end by 6 bases; junction bases not matched to a gene: 8. The CDR3 loop spans 16 amino acids. The CDR3 region has the DNA TGTGCCAGCAGCCCGGACAGGGGGCGCGTATCCGGGGAGCTGTTTTTT. It yields the protein CASSPDRGRVSGELFF. Drawing the rest from reference TRBV7-2 and TRBJ2-2, the complete variable domain is GAGVSQSPSNKVTEKGKDVELRCDPISGHTALYWYRQSLGQGLEFLIYFQGNSAPDKSGLPSDRFSAERTGGSVSTLTIQRTQQEDSAVYLCASSPDRGRVSGELFFGEGSRLTVL.

In this sample, this clone turned up once. The V and J genes are TRBV7-2 and TRBJ1-3; D possibly corresponds to TRBD1 (6 bases). The CDR3 consists of 15 residues. The ends were cut back, 1 base at V and 4 bases at J, with 11 bases in the middle. Germline loops: CDR1 SGHTA, CDR2 FQGNSA. Written as DNA, the CDR3 is TGTGCCAGCAGCTTAGTTCAGGGGTTAGGAAACACCATATATTTT. Translating it yields CASSLVQGLGNTIYF.

This chain connects TRBV25-1 to TRBJ2-7, with D possibly TRBD1 on 5 matching bases. V shed 3 bases and J shed 1 base, with 10 bases lying between them. The CDR3 is made up of 14 amino acids. Looked up from germline, CDR1 is MGHDK and CDR2 is SYGVNS. The CDR3 spells CASSDSQGSYEQYF. DNA of the CDR3: TGTGCCAGCAGTGATTCTCAGGGATCCTACGAGCAGTACTTC.

The chain combines TRBV7-2 with TRBJ1-5; D may be TRBD1 (6 bases). Germline CDR1 reads SGHTA; CDR2 reads FQGNSA. The V end was cut by 4 bases, the J end by 4 bases, with 14 bases between. The CDR3 runs 15 residues. The CDR3 loop is CASSYSGTLNQPQHF. The CDR3 DNA reads as TGTGCCAGCAGCTACTCAGGGACACTTAATCAGCCCCAGCATTTT.

This chain joins TRBV4-3 and TRBJ2-6, with D possibly matching TRBD2 (5 bases). CDR3 size: 15 residues. V dropped 4 bases and J dropped 1 base, with 8 bases sitting between them. Germline V gene lookup returns CDR1 LGHNA and CDR2 YSLEER. Here the CDR3 reads CASSRGQSGANVLTF. DNA for the CDR3: TGCGCCAGCAGCCGAGGGCAATCTGGGGCCAACGTCCTGACTTTC.

V usage is TRBV7-2 and J usage is TRBJ2-7; 8 bases match TRBD1. This CDR3 has 14 amino acids. Germline trimming cut 5 bases from V and 0 bases from J; bases unmatched to any gene: 3. The V gene's germline CDR1 is SGHTA and CDR2 FQGNSA. CDR3 nucleotide sequence: TGTGCCAGCAGCCTTGGGACAGGCTCCTACGAGCAGTACTTC. Translated: CASSLGTGSYEQYF.

Concerning this clone itself: Other DNA sequences within the sample encode an identical CDR3. This sequence joins TRBV30 and TRBJ1-2; TRBD1 matches at 8 bases. Looked up from germline, CDR1 is GTSNPN and CDR2 is SVGIG (reference sequence). With 4 bases clipped from V and 7 bases from J, the junction kept 11 bases outside the gene matches. The CDR3 is 14 amino acids. CDR3 amino acids: CAWNTGRTGTGYTF. CDR3 coding DNA: TGTGCCTGGAATACCGGACGGACAGGGACTGGCTACACCTTC.

To note about this clone: The sample holds other DNA sequences that translate to the same CDR3. The J gene is TRBJ1-2, the V gene TRBV29-1; 8 nucleotides align to TRBD1. The CDR3 runs to 12 residues. Losses at the gene ends were 6 bases for V and 3 bases for J; bases not matched to a gene: 3. Germline lookup yields CDR1 SQVTM and CDR2 ANQGSEA. In DNA form, the CDR3 reads TGCAGCGTCGTGACAGGGGACTATGGCTACACCTTC. Its translation is CSVVTGDYGYTF.

The chain links TRBV4-1 to TRBJ2-1; a possible D gene is TRBD1 (6 bases). CDR3 length: 17 amino acids. V lost 4 bases, J lost 5 bases, and 21 bases lay in between. Germline V gives CDR1 MGHRA, CDR2 YSYEKL. The CDR3 is CASSLPLQRGGHNEQFF. For the CDR3, the DNA is TGCGCCAGCAGCCTTCCCTTACAGCGAGGGGGACACAATGAGCAGTTCTTC.

V and J are TRBV7-9 and TRBJ1-4; TRBD1 agrees at 7 bases. The CDR3 runs to 14 residues. V dropped 5 bases and J dropped 8; count of bases not matched to a gene: 8. Germline CDR1 SEHNR, CDR2 FQNEAQ (reference sequence). In nucleotides, the CDR3 is TGTGCCAGCAGCCACCGGGACAGAGACGAAAAACTGTTTTTT. It specifies CASSHRDRDEKLFF.

This clone has a single count. The J gene is TRBJ2-3, the V gene TRBV7-2; TRBD2 aligns across 9 bases. The V gene end was trimmed by 6 bases and the J gene end by 1 base; junction bases not matched to a gene: 2. Germline V gives CDR1 SGHTA, CDR2 FQGNSA. The CDR3 is made up of 14 amino acids. Here the CDR3 DNA reads TGTGCCAGCAGTAGCGGGGGTGGCACAGATACGCAGTATTTT. It specifies CASSSGGGTDTQYF.